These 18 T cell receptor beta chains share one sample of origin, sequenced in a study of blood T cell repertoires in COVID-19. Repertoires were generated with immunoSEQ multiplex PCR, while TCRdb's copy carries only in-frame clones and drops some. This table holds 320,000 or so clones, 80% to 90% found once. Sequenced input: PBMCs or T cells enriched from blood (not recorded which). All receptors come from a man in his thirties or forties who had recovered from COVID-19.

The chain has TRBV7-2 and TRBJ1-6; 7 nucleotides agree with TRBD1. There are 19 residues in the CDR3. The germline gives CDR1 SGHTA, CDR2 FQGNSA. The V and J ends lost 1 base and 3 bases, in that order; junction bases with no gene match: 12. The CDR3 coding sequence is TGTGCCAGCAGCTTAGTTATGGGAACAGGGGCGGGCTATAATTCACCCCTCCACTTT. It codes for CASSLVMGTGAGYNSPLHF.

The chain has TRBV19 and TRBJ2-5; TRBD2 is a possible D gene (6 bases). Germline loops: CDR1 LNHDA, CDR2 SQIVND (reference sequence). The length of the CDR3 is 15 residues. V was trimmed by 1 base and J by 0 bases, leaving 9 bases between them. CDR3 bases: TGTGCCAGTAGTATAGGGGAGGCGGACCAAGAGACCCAGTACTTC. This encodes CASSIGEADQETQYF.

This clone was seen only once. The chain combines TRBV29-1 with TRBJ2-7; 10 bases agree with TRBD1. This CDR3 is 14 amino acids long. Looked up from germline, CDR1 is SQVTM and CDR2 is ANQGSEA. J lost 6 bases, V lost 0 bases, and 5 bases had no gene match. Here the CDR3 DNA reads TGCAGCGTTGAAGATCGACAGGGGGCGGGCGAGCAGTACTTC. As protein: CSVEDRQGAGEQYF.

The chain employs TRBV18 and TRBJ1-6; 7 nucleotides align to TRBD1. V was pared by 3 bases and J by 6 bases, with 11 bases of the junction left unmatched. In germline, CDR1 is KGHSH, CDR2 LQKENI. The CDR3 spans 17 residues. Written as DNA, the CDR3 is TGTGCCAGCTCACCGCGACGGGACAGCGTTGTTAATTCACCCCTCCACTTT. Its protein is CASSPRRDSVVNSPLHF. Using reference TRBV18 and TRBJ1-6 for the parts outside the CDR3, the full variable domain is NAGVMQNPRHLVRRRGQEARLRCSPMKGHSHVYWYRQLPEEGLKFMVYLQKENIIDESGMPKERFSAEFPKEGPSILRIQQVVRGDSAAYFCASSPRRDSVVNSPLHFGNGTRLTVT.

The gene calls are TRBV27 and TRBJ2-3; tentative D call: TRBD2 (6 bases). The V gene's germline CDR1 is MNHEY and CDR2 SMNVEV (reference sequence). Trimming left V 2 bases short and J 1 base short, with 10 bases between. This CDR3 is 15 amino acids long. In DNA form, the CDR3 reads TGTGCCAGCAGTTTAGGGACTCAGGGCACAGATACGCAGTATTTT. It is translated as CASSLGTQGTDTQYF.

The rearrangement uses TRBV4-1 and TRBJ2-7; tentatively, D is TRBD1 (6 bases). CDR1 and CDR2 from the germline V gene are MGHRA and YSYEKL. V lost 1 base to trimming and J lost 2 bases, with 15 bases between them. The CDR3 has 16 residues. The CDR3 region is CASSQGGPPGAYEQYF. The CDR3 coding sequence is TGCGCCAGCAGCCAAGGGGGGCCACCTGGGGCCTACGAGCAGTACTTC.

CDR3 protein: CASSQAVAGGSTDTQYF. Written as DNA, the CDR3 is TGTGCCAGCAGCCAAGCAGTTGCGGGGGGGAGCACAGATACGCAGTATTTT. The chain joins TRBV4-2 to TRBJ2-3; 9 bases are a match to TRBD2. The CDR3 is 17 residues long. V dropped 1 base and J dropped 0; count of bases not matched to a gene: 5. CDR1 is LGHNA and CDR2 is YNFKEQ in the germline V gene.

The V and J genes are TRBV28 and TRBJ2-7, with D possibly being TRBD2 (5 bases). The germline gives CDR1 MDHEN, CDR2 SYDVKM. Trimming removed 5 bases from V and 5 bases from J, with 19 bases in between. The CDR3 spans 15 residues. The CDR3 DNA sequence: TGTGCCAGCAGTACTACCGGCCTCGGAGGCCACGAGCAGTACTTC. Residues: CASSTTGLGGHEQYF.

This CDR3 is CASSLGTGEKLFF. The DNA of the CDR3 is TGTGCCAGCAGCTTAGGGACAGGGGAAAAACTGTTTTTT. V and J are TRBV7-9 and TRBJ1-4, with 8 bases aligning to TRBD1. Germline CDR1 reads SEHNR; CDR2 reads FQNEAQ (reference sequence). J gave up 8 bases and V 1 base, and 0 bases lay outside the gene matches. CDR3 length equals 13 residues.

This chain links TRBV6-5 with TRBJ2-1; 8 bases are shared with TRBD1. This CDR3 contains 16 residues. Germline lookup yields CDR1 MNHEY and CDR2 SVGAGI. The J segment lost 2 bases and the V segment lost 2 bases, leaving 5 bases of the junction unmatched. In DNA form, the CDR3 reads TGTGCCAGCAGTTACGCACAGGGGGTAGCCTACAATGAGCAGTTCTTC. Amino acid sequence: CASSYAQGVAYNEQFF.

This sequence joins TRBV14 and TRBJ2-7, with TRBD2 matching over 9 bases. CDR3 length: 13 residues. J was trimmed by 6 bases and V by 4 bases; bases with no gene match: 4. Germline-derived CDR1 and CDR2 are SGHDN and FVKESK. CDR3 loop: CASSRGRGSEQYF. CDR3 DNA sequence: TGTGCCAGCAGCCGCGGGAGGGGAAGCGAGCAGTACTTC.

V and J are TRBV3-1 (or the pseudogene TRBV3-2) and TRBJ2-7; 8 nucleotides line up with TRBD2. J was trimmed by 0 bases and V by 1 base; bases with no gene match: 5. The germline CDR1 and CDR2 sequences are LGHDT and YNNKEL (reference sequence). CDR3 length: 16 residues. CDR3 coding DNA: TGTGCCAGCAGCCAAGGTCCAGCGGGGGCCTCCTACGAGCAGTACTTC. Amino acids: CASSQGPAGASYEQYF.

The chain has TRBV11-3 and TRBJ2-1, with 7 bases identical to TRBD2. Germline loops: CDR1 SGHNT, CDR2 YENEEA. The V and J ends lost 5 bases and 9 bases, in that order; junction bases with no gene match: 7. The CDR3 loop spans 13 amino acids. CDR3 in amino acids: CASSPSGGGEQFF. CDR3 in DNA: TGTGCCAGCAGCCCTTCGGGCGGGGGTGAGCAGTTCTTC.

The CDR3 coding sequence is TGTGCCAGCGGACCGACAGGGTTGTTCACCGGGGAGCTGTTTTTT. Amino acids: CASGPTGLFTGELFF. The chain is built from TRBV7-2 and TRBJ2-2; 7 bases line up with TRBD1. Germline V gene lookup returns CDR1 SGHTA and CDR2 FQGNSA. The CDR3 loop spans 15 amino acids. J lost 4 bases, V lost 8 bases, and 10 bases had no gene match. The whole variable domain, remainder taken from reference TRBV7-2 and TRBJ2-2, is GAGVSQSPSNKVTEKGKDVELRCDPISGHTALYWYRQSLGQGLEFLIYFQGNSAPDKSGLPSDRFSAERTGGSVSTLTIQRTQQEDSAVYLCASGPTGLFTGELFFGEGSRLTVL.

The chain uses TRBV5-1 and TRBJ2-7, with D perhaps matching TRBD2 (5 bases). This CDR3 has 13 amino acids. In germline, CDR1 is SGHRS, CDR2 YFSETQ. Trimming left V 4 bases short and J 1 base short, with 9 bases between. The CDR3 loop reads CASSPSGSYEQYF. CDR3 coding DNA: TGCGCCAGCAGCCCATCGGGATCCTACGAGCAGTACTTC.

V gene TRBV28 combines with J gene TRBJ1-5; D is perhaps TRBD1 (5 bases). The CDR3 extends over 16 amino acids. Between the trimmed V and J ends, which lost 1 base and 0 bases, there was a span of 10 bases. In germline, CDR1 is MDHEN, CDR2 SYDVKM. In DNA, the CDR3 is TGTGCCAGCAGTTTATCAGGGACTTATAGCAATCAGCCCCAGCATTTT. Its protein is CASSLSGTYSNQPQHF.

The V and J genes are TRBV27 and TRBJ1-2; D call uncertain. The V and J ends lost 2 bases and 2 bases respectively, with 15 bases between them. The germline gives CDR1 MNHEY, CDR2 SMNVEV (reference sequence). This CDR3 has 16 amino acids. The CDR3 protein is CASSLRWAELNYGYTF. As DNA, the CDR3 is TGTGCCAGCAGTTTACGGTGGGCAGAGTTGAACTATGGCTACACCTTC.

The CDR3 nucleotides are TGCGCCAGCAGCCCCTCAAGAGGCTATGGCTACACCTTC. Translated: CASSPSRGYGYTF. V and J are TRBV4-1 and TRBJ1-2; no clear D gene. V lost 4 bases and J lost 4, with 10 bases in between. Germline V gene data show CDR1 as MGHRA and CDR2 as YSYEKL. The CDR3 consists of 13 residues.